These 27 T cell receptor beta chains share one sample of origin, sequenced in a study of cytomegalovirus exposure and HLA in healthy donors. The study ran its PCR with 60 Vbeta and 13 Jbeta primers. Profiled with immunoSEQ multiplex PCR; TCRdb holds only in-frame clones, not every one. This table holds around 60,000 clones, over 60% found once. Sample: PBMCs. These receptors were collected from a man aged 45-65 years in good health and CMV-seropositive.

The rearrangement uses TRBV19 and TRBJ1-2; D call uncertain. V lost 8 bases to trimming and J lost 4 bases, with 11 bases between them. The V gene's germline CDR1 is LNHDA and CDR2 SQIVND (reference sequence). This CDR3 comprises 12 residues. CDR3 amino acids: CASLGESYGYTF. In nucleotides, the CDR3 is TGTGCCAGTCTGGGCGAGAGCTATGGCTACACCTTC.

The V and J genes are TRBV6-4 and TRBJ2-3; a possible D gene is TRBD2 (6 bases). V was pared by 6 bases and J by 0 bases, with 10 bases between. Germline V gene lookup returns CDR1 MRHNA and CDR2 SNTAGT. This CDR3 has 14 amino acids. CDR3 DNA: TGTGCCAGCAGAGCTAGCGAAAGCACAGATACGCAGTATTTT. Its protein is CASRASESTDTQYF.

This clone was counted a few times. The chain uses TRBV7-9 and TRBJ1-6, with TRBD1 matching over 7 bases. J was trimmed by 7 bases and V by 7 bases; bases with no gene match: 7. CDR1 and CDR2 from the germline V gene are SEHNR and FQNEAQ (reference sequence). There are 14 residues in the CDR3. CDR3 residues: CASNDRDRNSPLHF. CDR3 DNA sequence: TGTGCCAGCAACGACAGGGATAGAAATTCACCCCTCCACTTT.

The CDR3 region is CATSGHPYEQYF. CDR3 DNA: TGCGCCACCTCGGGACACCCTTACGAGCAGTACTTC. The V gene is TRBV10-1, the J gene TRBJ2-7; D is possibly TRBD1 (6 bases). Germline V gives CDR1 WNHNN, CDR2 SYGVQD (reference sequence). The CDR3 runs to 12 residues. The V and J ends lost 10 bases and 4 bases respectively, with 14 bases between them.

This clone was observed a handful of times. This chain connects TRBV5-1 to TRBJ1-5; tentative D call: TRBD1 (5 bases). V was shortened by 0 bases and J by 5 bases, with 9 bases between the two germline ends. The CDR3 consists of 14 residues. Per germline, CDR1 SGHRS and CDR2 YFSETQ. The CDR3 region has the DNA TGCGCCAGCAGCTTGGTCGGGGGAGATCAGCCCCAGCATTTT. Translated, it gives CASSLVGGDQPQHF.

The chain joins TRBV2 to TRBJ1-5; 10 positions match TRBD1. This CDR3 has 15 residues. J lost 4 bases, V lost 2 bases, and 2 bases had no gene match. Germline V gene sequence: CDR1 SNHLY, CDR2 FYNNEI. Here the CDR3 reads CASSEMGQGNQPQHF. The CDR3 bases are TGTGCCAGCAGTGAAATGGGACAGGGGAATCAGCCCCAGCATTTT.

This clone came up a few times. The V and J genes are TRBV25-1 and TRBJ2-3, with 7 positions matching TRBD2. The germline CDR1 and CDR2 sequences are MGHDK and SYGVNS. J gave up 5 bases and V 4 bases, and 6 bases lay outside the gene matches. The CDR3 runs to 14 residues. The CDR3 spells CASSGRGRVDTQYF. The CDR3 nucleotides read TGTGCCAGCAGTGGGCGGGGGAGGGTAGATACGCAGTATTTT.

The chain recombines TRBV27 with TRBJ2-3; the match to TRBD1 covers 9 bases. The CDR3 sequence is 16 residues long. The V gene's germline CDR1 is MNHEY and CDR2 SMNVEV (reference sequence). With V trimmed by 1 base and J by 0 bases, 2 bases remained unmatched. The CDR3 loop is CASSLLGQGSTDTQYF. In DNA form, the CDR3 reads TGTGCCAGCAGTTTATTGGGACAGGGTAGCACAGATACGCAGTATTTT.

The CDR3 DNA reads TGTGCCAGCAGCTTAACCGGGAGCTCCTACGAGCAGTACTTC. Translating gives CASSLTGSSYEQYF. V is TRBV7-3 and J is TRBJ2-7; TRBD2 is a possible D gene (6 bases). V lost 0 bases, J lost 0 bases, and 6 bases lay in between. This CDR3 is built from 14 residues. CDR1 and CDR2 from the germline V gene are SGHTA and FQGTGA.

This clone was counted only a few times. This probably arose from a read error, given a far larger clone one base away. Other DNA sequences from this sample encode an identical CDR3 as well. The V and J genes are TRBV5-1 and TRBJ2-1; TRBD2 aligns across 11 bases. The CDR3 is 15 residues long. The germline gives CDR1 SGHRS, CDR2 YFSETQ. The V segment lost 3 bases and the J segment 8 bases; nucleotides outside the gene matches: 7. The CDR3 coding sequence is TGCGCCAGCAGCTCCGGATTAGCGGGAGGGGATGAGCAGTTCTTC. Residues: CASSSGLAGGDEQFF.

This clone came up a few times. CDR3 sequence reads: CASSLIGYEQYF. Written as DNA, the CDR3 is TGTGCCAGCAGTTTAATCGGTTACGAGCAGTACTTC. The chain joins TRBV28 to TRBJ2-7; no definite D call. With 2 bases removed from V and 4 bases from J, the gap between germline ends came to 6 bases. Per germline, CDR1 MDHEN and CDR2 SYDVKM. The CDR3 extends over 12 amino acids.

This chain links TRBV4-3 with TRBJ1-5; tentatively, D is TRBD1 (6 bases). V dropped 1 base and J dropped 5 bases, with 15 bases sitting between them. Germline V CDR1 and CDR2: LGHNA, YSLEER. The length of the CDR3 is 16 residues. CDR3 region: CASSQVSAGVYQPQHF. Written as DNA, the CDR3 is TGCGCCAGCAGCCAAGTTTCGGCAGGGGTATATCAGCCCCAGCATTTT.

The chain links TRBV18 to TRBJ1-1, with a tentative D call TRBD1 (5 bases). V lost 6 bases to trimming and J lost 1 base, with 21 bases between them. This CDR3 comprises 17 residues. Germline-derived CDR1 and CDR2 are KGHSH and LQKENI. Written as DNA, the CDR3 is TGTGCCAGCTCCCCGGTTAATCAGGGAATATCGAACACTGAAGCTTTCTTT. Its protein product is CASSPVNQGISNTEAFF. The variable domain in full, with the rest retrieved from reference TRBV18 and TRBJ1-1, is NAGVMQNPRHLVRRRGQEARLRCSPMKGHSHVYWYRQLPEEGLKFMVYLQKENIIDESGMPKERFSAEFPKEGPSILRIQQVVRGDSAAYFCASSPVNQGISNTEAFFGQGTRLTVV.

CDR3 DNA: TGTGCCAGCAGGTGGACATTTACCTACGAGCAGTACTTC. Protein sequence: CASRWTFTYEQYF. The J gene is TRBJ2-7, the V gene TRBV2, with TRBD1 as a possible D gene (5 bases). This CDR3 has 13 amino acids. Germline V gene data show CDR1 as SNHLY and CDR2 as FYNNEI. The V end was cut by 6 bases, the J end by 2 bases, with 11 bases between.

The CDR3 nucleotides are TGTGCCTGGAGTGCGTCCGGCAGGACCTACAATGAGCAGTTCTTC. Protein product: CAWSASGRTYNEQFF. The rearrangement uses TRBV30 and TRBJ2-1; D is undetermined. Germline V gene sequence: CDR1 GTSNPN, CDR2 SVGIG (reference sequence). Trimming removed 1 base from V and 2 bases from J, with 12 bases in between. The length of the CDR3 is 15 residues. Based on the CDR3 plus reference TRBV30 and TRBJ2-1, the full variable domain is SQTIHQWPATLVQPVGSPLSLECTVEGTSNPNLYWYRQAAGRGLQLLFYSVGIGQISSEVPQNLSASRPQDRQFILSSKKLLLSDSGFYLCAWSASGRTYNEQFFGPGTRLTVL.

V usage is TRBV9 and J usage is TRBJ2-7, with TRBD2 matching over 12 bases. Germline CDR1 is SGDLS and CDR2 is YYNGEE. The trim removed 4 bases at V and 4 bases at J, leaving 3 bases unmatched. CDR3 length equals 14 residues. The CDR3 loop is CASSRGTSGYEQYF. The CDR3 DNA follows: TGTGCCAGCAGCAGAGGGACTAGCGGGTACGAGCAGTACTTC.

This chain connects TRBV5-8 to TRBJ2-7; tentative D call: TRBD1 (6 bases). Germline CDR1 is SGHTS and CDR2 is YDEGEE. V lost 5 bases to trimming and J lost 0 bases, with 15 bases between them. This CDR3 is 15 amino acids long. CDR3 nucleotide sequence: TGTGCCAGCAGGATAGGGGGACACCTCTCCTACGAGCAGTACTTC. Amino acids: CASRIGGHLSYEQYF.

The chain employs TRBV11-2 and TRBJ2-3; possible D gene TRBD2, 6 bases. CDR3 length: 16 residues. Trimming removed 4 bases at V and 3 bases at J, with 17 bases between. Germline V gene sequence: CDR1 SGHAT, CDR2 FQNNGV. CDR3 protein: CASSYLPGEPTDTQYF. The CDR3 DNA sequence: TGTGCCAGCAGCTACCTGCCGGGGGAGCCAACAGATACGCAGTATTTT.

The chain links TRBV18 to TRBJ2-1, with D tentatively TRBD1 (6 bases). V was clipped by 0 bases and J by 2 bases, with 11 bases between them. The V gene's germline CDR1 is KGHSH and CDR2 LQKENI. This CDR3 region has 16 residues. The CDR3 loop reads CASSPPGAPTYNEQFF. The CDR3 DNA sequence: TGTGCCAGCTCACCACCGGGGGCCCCAACCTACAATGAGCAGTTCTTC. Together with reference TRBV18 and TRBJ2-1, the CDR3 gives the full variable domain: NAGVMQNPRHLVRRRGQEARLRCSPMKGHSHVYWYRQLPEEGLKFMVYLQKENIIDESGMPKERFSAEFPKEGPSILRIQQVVRGDSAAYFCASSPPGAPTYNEQFFGPGTRLTVL.

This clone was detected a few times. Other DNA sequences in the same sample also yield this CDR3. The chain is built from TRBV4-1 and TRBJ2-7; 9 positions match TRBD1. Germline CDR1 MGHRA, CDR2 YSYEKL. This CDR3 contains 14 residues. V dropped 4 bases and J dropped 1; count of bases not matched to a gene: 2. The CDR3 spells CASSPGTGSYEQYF. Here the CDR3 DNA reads TGCGCCAGCAGCCCCGGGACAGGGTCCTACGAGCAGTACTTC.

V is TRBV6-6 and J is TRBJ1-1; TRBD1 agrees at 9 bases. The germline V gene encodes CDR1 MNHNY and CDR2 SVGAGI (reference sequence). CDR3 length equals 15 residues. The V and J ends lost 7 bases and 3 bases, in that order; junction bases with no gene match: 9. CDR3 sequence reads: CASTPMGQGYTEAFF. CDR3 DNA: TGTGCCAGCACCCCTATGGGACAGGGTTACACTGAAGCTTTCTTT.

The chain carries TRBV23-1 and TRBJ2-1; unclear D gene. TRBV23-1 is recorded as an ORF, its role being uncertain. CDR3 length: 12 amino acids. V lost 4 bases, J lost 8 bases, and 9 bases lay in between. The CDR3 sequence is CASSRLTDEQFF. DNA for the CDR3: TGCGCCAGCAGTCGCCTCACGGATGAGCAGTTCTTC.

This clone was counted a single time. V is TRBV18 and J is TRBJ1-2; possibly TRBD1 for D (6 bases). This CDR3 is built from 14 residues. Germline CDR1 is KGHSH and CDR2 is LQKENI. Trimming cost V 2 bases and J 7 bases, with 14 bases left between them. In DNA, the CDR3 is TGTGCCAGCTCACCATCAGGGGCAGCTGCTGGCTACACCTTC. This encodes CASSPSGAAAGYTF.

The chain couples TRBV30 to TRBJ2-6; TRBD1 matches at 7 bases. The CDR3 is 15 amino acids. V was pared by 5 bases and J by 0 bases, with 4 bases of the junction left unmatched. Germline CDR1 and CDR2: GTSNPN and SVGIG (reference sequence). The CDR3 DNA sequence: TGTGCCTGGGCTGGGACAGACTCTGGGGCCAACGTCCTGACTTTC. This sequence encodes CAWAGTDSGANVLTF.

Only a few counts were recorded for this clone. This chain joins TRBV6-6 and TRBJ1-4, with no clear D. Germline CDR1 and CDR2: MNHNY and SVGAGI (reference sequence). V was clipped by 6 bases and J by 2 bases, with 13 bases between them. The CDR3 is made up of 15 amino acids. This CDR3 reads CASSPTQATNEKLFF. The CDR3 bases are TGTGCCAGCAGCCCCACGCAAGCGACTAATGAAAAACTGTTTTTT.

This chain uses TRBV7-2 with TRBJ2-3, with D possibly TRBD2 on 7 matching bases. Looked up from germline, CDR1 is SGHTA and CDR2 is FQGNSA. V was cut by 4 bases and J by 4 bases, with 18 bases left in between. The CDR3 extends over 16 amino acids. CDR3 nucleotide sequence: TGTGCCAGCAGCTCGAGGGGGGGAATTGGCGCAGATACGCAGTATTTT. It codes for CASSSRGGIGADTQYF. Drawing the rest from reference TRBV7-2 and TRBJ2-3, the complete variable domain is GAGVSQSPSNKVTEKGKDVELRCDPISGHTALYWYRQSLGQGLEFLIYFQGNSAPDKSGLPSDRFSAERTGGSVSTLTIQRTQQEDSAVYLCASSSRGGIGADTQYFGPGTRLTVL.

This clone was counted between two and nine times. The chain's CDR3 is CASSLDRGHNGYTF. Here the CDR3 DNA reads TGTGCCAGCAGCTTAGACAGGGGGCATAATGGCTACACCTTC. This chain joins TRBV7-9 and TRBJ1-2; 9 bases match TRBD1. V gave up 1 base and J gave up 6 bases; unmatched junction bases: 3. The length of the CDR3 is 14 residues. CDR1 and CDR2 from the germline V gene are SEHNR and FQNEAQ (reference sequence).